This TCR beta chain was recovered during a study of cytotoxic CD8 clonotypes in ibrutinib-treated CLL. Looking at the study overall: Average yields of 255,043 productive templates and 75,000 to 100,000 productive rearrangements characterized the samples.

This clone was recorded only once. Its specificity is not known. Broader study findings: An increase in clonality occurred at ibrutinib response, followed by a return toward baseline at progression. With treatment, public clonotypes, which were uncommon, either contracted or remained stable. In sustained-remission versus progressing patients, sampling times differed.

Here immunoSEQ multiplex PCR was the method, and the copy in TCRdb shows in-frame clones only, minus some. The table records around 250,000 clones, 60% to 75% of them present only once. The receptor's source is a human donor with chronic lymphocytic leukemia. Sequences were derived from PBMCs, sampled after 24 months of ibrutinib treatment.

CDR3 protein: CASSSKDRNTEAFF. As DNA, the CDR3 is TGTGCCAGCAGCTCAAAGGACAGGAACACTGAAGCTTTCTTT. The chain links TRBV7-9 to TRBJ1-1, with D possibly matching TRBD1 (6 bases). Per the germline V gene, CDR1 is SEHNR and CDR2 is FQNEAQ (reference sequence). V was pared by 4 bases and J by 1 base, with 10 bases between. The CDR3 is 14 residues long. Based on the CDR3 plus reference TRBV7-9 and TRBJ1-1, the full variable domain is DTGVSQNPRHKITKRGQNVTFRCDPISEHNRLYWYRQTLGQGPEFLTYFQNEAQLEKSRLLSDRFSAERPKGSFSTLEIQRTEQGDSAMYLCASSSKDRNTEAFFGQGTRLTVV.